Shown below are 8 T cell receptor beta chains from a single sample sequenced in a study of cytomegalovirus exposure and HLA in healthy donors. PCR amplification relied on 60 Vbeta primers (plus 13 Jbeta primers). Sequenced by immunoSEQ multiplex PCR; TCRdb stores in-frame clones only, minus some. This table holds roughly 78,000 clones, roughly 60% found once. Sequencing was carried out using PBMCs. These receptors originate from a man aged 30 to 39 in good health and CMV-seropositive.

This clone was seen a handful of times. The genes are TRBV19 and TRBJ2-5; no reliable D call. V lost 6 bases and J 5 bases, leaving 10 bases between the germline ends. This CDR3 has 12 amino acids. Germline V gives CDR1 LNHDA, CDR2 SQIVND (reference sequence). CDR3 region: CASRAGGETQYF. For the CDR3, the DNA is TGTGCCAGTAGGGCCGGCGGTGAGACCCAGTACTTC.

The V and J genes are TRBV11-3 and TRBJ2-2; D is possibly TRBD1 (5 bases). The CDR3 extends over 12 amino acids. V was clipped by 4 bases and J by 8 bases, with 8 bases between them. Germline V gene lookup returns CDR1 SGHNT and CDR2 YENEEA. The CDR3 nucleotides are TGTGCCAGCAGCTCAAGGACAGGGGAGCTGTTTTTT. Protein: CASSSRTGELFF.

There are a few counts of this clone. The chain employs TRBV18 and TRBJ2-1; 10 bases map to TRBD2. The CDR3 loop spans 15 amino acids. V trimming: 3 bases; J trimming: 6 bases; junction bases outside the gene matches: 5. From germline, CDR1 is KGHSH and CDR2 LQKENI. The CDR3 sequence: CASSPAASGGNEQFF. The DNA of the CDR3 is TGTGCCAGCTCACCGGCGGCTAGCGGGGGCAATGAGCAGTTCTTC.

The J gene is TRBJ1-2, the V gene TRBV6-5, with TRBD1 matching over 7 bases. CDR1 and CDR2 from the germline V gene are MNHEY and SVGAGI. CDR3 length equals 15 residues. Losses at the gene ends were 2 bases for V and 4 bases for J; bases not matched to a gene: 7. CDR3 loop: CASSYQDRSTYGYTF. Written as DNA, the CDR3 is TGTGCCAGCAGTTACCAGGACAGGTCCACCTATGGCTACACCTTC.

The chain has TRBV9 and TRBJ2-2, with 9 bases matching TRBD2. Germline V CDR1 and CDR2: SGDLS, YYNGEE. Losses at the gene ends were 3 bases for V and 7 bases for J; bases not matched to a gene: 10. This CDR3 region has 16 residues. DNA for the CDR3: TGTGCCAGCAGCGGAAGCGGGAGGCCTTTGGACGGGGAGCTGTTTTTT. Translating gives CASSGSGRPLDGELFF.

V usage is TRBV28 and J usage is TRBJ1-2; perhaps TRBD1 as D (6 bases). Looked up from germline, CDR1 is MDHEN and CDR2 is SYDVKM. Trimming stripped 6 bases from V and 4 bases from J, with 15 bases between. This CDR3 has 14 amino acids. CDR3 in DNA: TGTGCCAGCAGCTTAGACCGGGACACCTATGGCTACACCTTC. This codes for CASSLDRDTYGYTF.

This clone occurred many times. This chain links TRBV19 with TRBJ2-2; 12 nucleotides align to TRBD1. Germline CDR1 reads LNHDA; CDR2 reads SQIVND (reference sequence). This CDR3 contains 16 residues. J lost 6 bases, V lost 5 bases, and 7 bases had no gene match. The CDR3 sequence: CASSPSGTGGAGELFF. The DNA of the CDR3 is TGTGCCAGTAGTCCCTCCGGGACAGGGGGCGCCGGGGAGCTGTTTTTT. Complete variable domain (other parts from reference TRBV19 and TRBJ2-2): DGGITQSPKYLFRKEGQNVTLSCEQNLNHDAMYWYRQDPGQGLRLIYYSQIVNDFQKGDIAEGYSVSREKKESFPLTVTSAQKNPTAFYLCASSPSGTGGAGELFFGEGSRLTVL.

This chain joins TRBV6-6 and TRBJ2-7, with D possibly TRBD1 on 6 matching bases. Germline loops: CDR1 MNHNY, CDR2 SVGAGI (reference sequence). The length of the CDR3 is 14 residues. Trimming shortened V by 5 bases and J by 4 bases, and 15 bases separated the two germline ends. CDR3 nucleotides: TGTGCCAGCAGTCGAACGGGACAACAATACGAGCAGTACTTC. It yields the protein CASSRTGQQYEQYF.